The 10 T cell receptor beta chains listed next were all sequenced from one sample in a study of metastatic and nonmetastatic thyroid tumors. TCRdb re-analyzed the PCR reads using MiXCR. The data contain over 50,000 clones, roughly 30% of them singletons. Prior to thyroid surgery, none of the patients had received any treatment. The sample was blood. The receptors were gathered from a female donor with papillary thyroid cancer or a benign thyroid nodule (not recorded which). Some clones in this sample may be carry-over from other donors' samples.

This clone was counted a few times. The chain uses TRBV27 and TRBJ1-6; a possible D gene is TRBD1 (5 bases). Germline V gene data show CDR1 as MNHEY and CDR2 as SMNVEV (reference sequence). The V end lost 4 bases, the J end lost 6 bases, and 7 bases lay between the germline ends. This CDR3 has 13 amino acids. CDR3 coding DNA: TGTGCCAGCAGTTGGGACGGTAATTCACCCCTCCACTTT. It yields the protein CASSWDGNSPLHF.

The rearrangement links TRBV13 to TRBJ2-1, with 11 bases lining up with TRBD2. The J segment lost 4 bases and the V segment lost 5 bases, leaving 16 bases of the junction unmatched. The CDR3 loop spans 19 amino acids. The germline V gene encodes CDR1 PRHDT and CDR2 FYEKMQ (reference sequence). The CDR3 loop is CASSALGGRRTSGYNEQFF. The CDR3 coding sequence is TGTGCCAGCAGCGCTCTCGGGGGGAGGAGGACTAGCGGGTACAATGAGCAGTTCTTC.

V usage is TRBV11-2 and J usage is TRBJ1-4; TRBD1 is a possible D gene (6 bases). From germline, CDR1 is SGHAT and CDR2 FQNNGV. V lost 2 bases to trimming and J lost 7 bases, with 26 bases between them. This CDR3 contains 19 residues. DNA of the CDR3: TGTGCCAGCAGCTTAACCCGGACGTCTTTTGGGGGCGGCGGTGAAAAACTGTTTTTT. Translating gives CASSLTRTSFGGGGEKLFF.

The chain has TRBV30 and TRBJ1-3, with unresolved D. CDR1 and CDR2 (germline): GTSNPN, SVGIG (reference sequence). The length of the CDR3 is 14 residues. The V gene lost 3 bases and the J gene lost 2 bases, with 11 bases spanning the gap. The chain's CDR3 is CAWRRTGTGNTIYF. CDR3 nucleotides: TGTGCCTGGAGGAGGACGGGTACTGGAAACACCATATATTTT.

This chain connects TRBV20-1 to TRBJ2-5; 16 nucleotides line up with TRBD2. The germline CDR1 and CDR2 sequences are DFQATT and SNEGSKA (reference sequence). The V segment lost 0 bases and the J segment 2 bases; nucleotides outside the gene matches: 9. The CDR3 runs to 19 residues. The CDR3 region is CSARDAGTSGRVIQETQYF. Written as DNA, the CDR3 is TGCAGTGCTAGAGATGCGGGGACTAGCGGGAGGGTTATTCAAGAGACCCAGTACTTC.

Concerning this clone itself: This CDR3 fails to terminate in the conserved phenylalanine or tryptophan, so it likely reflects a read error. This chain links TRBV2 with TRBJ1-5; D ambiguous. This CDR3 region has 15 residues. The V gene's germline CDR1 is SNHLY and CDR2 FYNNEI. V was clipped by 6 bases and J by 4 bases, with 16 bases between them. In DNA, the CDR3 is TGTGCCAGCAGAGGCACGGGCAGCGGGAATCAGCCCCAGCATCTT. This encodes CASRGTGSGNQPQHL.

The table lists this clone with a few counts. The chain is built from TRBV6-2 or TRBV6-3 and TRBJ1-6, with D maybe TRBD1 (6 bases). V was shortened by 7 bases and J by 10 bases, with 20 bases between the two germline ends. CDR1 and CDR2 from the germline V gene are MNHEY and SVGEGT. CDR3 length: 15 amino acids. The CDR3 DNA sequence: TGTGCCAGCATTCTACTAGGGGGTTTTGGATCACCCCTCCACTTT. Encoded protein: CASILLGGFGSPLHF.

As regards this clone: The conserved final phenylalanine or tryptophan is absent from the CDR3, which likely points to a read error. No DNA is shown, since the ends of the CDR3 on it are uncertain; the CDR3 is the one TCRdb lists. V is TRBV7-2 and J is TRBJ1-2; TRBD1 is taken as the D call from the table, unchecked against the DNA. With termini counted, the CDR3 has 13 amino acids. From germline, CDR1 is SGHTA and CDR2 FQGNSA. Here the CDR3 reads CASSLDSRTGFKL.

V gene TRBV18 combines with J gene TRBJ1-6; D remains ambiguous. With 3 bases removed from V and 7 bases from J, the gap between germline ends came to 13 bases. The CDR3 length is 15 residues. The germline CDR1 and CDR2 sequences are KGHSH and LQKENI. CDR3 bases: TGTGCCAGCTCACCGGGTCGGCAGGAGAATTCACCCCTCCACTTT. As protein: CASSPGRQENSPLHF.

This clone was observed a few times. V usage is TRBV6-1 and J usage is TRBJ2-5; D gene uncertain. Per the germline V gene, CDR1 is MNHNS and CDR2 is SASEGT. The CDR3 runs to 13 residues. Trimming left V 1 base short and J 4 bases short, with 7 bases between. This chain's CDR3 is CASSEVWGETQYF. In DNA, the CDR3 is TGTGCCAGCAGTGAAGTCTGGGGAGAGACCCAGTACTTC.